This entry is about one T cell receptor (beta chain). What it binds is not known. Specified time point: blood from clinic visit 5 months post-surgery; TSC patient then seizure free. The data were taken from a study of brain T cells in children with intractable seizures. Study-level points and caveats: HCMV serostatus was not known, and viral specificity came from CDR3 similarity only.

Sequenced by immunoSEQ multiplex PCR; TCRdb stores in-frame clones only, minus some. Counted here are around 340,000 clones, 93% occurring once; the ten biggest clones make up roughly 5.7%. Trimming stripped 3 bases from V and 7 bases from J, with 16 bases between. Per germline, CDR1 GTSNPN and CDR2 SVGIG (reference sequence). The CDR3 extends over 15 amino acids. This clonotype was obtained from a boy under three years old with tuberous sclerosis and intractable seizures. Here the sequenced sample was peripheral blood, taken around 5 months after surgery. V is TRBV30 and J is TRBJ1-6, with D tentatively TRBD1 (5 bases). The CDR3 loop reads CAWSIGEGINSPLHF. CDR3 nucleotides: TGTGCCTGGAGCATCGGTGAGGGGATAAATTCACCCCTCCACTTT.